Presented here are 13 T cell receptor beta chains from one specimen sequenced in a study of chronic HIV infection and antiretroviral therapy. Each CDR3 protein gets one entry after TCRdb re-called the 5' RACE reads with MiXCR. The sample lists about 38,000 distinct CDR3 sequences; roughly 8% were seen once. Sample: peripheral blood. These receptors came from an adult who had HIV and had not received antiretroviral therapy, or was an uninfected healthy control (not recorded which).

This clonotype occurred a few times. The rearrangement uses TRBV7-2 and TRBJ1-1; 7 bases are shared with TRBD1. Unmatched junction bases numbered 4, after V lost 4 bases and J lost 2 bases. Germline V gives CDR1 SGHTA, CDR2 FQGNSA. The CDR3 is 14 amino acids. CDR3: CASSYGTANTEAFF. The DNA of the CDR3 is TGTGCCAGCAGCTATGGGACAGCAAACACTGAAGCTTTCTTT. The variable domain in full, with the rest retrieved from reference TRBV7-2 and TRBJ1-1, is GAGVSQSPSNKVTEKGKDVELRCDPISGHTALYWYRQSLGQGLEFLIYFQGNSAPDKSGLPSDRFSAERTGGSVSTLTIQRTQQEDSAVYLCASSYGTANTEAFFGQGTRLTVV.

To note about this clonotype: A junction boundary mismatches the germline segment, possibly from a read error. This chain uses TRBV6-2 or TRBV6-3 with TRBJ1-1; D unresolved. Germline V gene data show CDR1 as MNHEY and CDR2 as SVGEGT. The CDR3 length is 17 residues. The CDR3 sequence: CASSYDSAQRLNTETFF. In nucleotides, the CDR3 is TGTGCCAGCAGTTACGATTCGGCACAGAGATTAAACACTGAAACTTTCTTT.

This clonotype showed up many times. This rearrangement joins TRBV27 to TRBJ1-1, with D perhaps TRBD1 (6 bases). This CDR3 is built from 16 residues. Trimming pared 1 base from V and 2 bases from J, leaving 14 bases between. Germline lookup yields CDR1 MNHEY and CDR2 SMNVEV (reference sequence). The CDR3 region has the DNA TGTGCCAGCAGTTTATATGGGATGGGGGCCAACACTGAAGCTTTCTTT. Its protein product is CASSLYGMGANTEAFF.

The sample holds a few counts of this clonotype. J is TRBJ2-2 and V is TRBV28; either TRBD1 or TRBD2 may supply D (6 bases each). V lost 3 bases and J lost 6, with 11 bases in between. Germline V gene sequence: CDR1 MDHEN, CDR2 SYDVKM. This CDR3 is built from 14 residues. Written as DNA, the CDR3 is TGTGCCAGCAGTTTTAGCGGACAGCCCGGGGAGCTGTTTTTT. It translates to CASSFSGQPGELFF.

This clonotype was seen just once. Given a much more abundant clone one base away, this may be a read error. The CDR3 here is CASSHNRGKNTEAFF. CDR3 bases: TGTGCCAGCAGTCATAACAGGGGGAAAAACACTGAAGCTTTCTTT. The J gene is TRBJ1-1, the V gene TRBV6-2 or TRBV6-3; 8 bases are shared with TRBD1. This CDR3 is 15 amino acids long. V lost 5 bases, J lost 2 bases, and 7 bases stayed unmatched. The V gene's germline CDR1 is MNHEY and CDR2 SVGEGT.

The table lists this clonotype with many counts. This sequence joins TRBV6-2 or TRBV6-3 and TRBJ2-1; 11 bases agree with TRBD2. Trimming cost V 6 bases and J 6 bases; bases outside gene matches: 1. This CDR3 region has 13 residues. Per germline, CDR1 MNHEY and CDR2 SVGEGT. CDR3 residues: CASRLAGGNEQFF. The CDR3 DNA is TGTGCCAGCAGGCTAGCGGGAGGCAATGAGCAGTTCTTC.

This clonotype was observed many times. The chain recombines TRBV3-1 with TRBJ2-7; D gene unclear. The CDR3 length is 11 residues. The V and J ends lost 4 bases and 10 bases respectively, with 11 bases between them. Germline V gives CDR1 LGHDT, CDR2 YNNKEL (reference sequence). The CDR3 nucleotides are TGTGCCAGCAGCCCACCGTCGGAACAGTACTTC. Protein sequence: CASSPPSEQYF.

This clonotype showed up many times. The V call is TRBV20-1, the J call TRBJ2-7, with 9 bases identical to TRBD1. Trimming cost V 7 bases and J 6 bases; bases outside gene matches: 10. This CDR3 comprises 13 residues. Per the germline V gene, CDR1 is DFQATT and CDR2 is SNEGSKA (reference sequence). CDR3 DNA sequence: TGCAGTGTTTTACGGGACAGGGAGATCGAGCAGTACTTC. Its translation is CSVLRDREIEQYF.

Only a few counts were recorded for this clonotype. The chain has TRBV29-1 and TRBJ1-1, with D tentatively TRBD1 (5 bases). The CDR3 is 12 amino acids. Germline V gene lookup returns CDR1 SQVTM and CDR2 ANQGSEA. Trimming stripped 7 bases from V and 0 bases from J, with 9 bases between. In DNA form, the CDR3 reads TGCAGCGCGACAGCGGTGAACACTGAAGCTTTCTTT. This codes for CSATAVNTEAFF.

This clonotype came up a few times. The rearrangement uses TRBV6-4 and TRBJ2-2, with D perhaps being TRBD1 or TRBD2 (6 bases each). V lost 6 bases and J lost 6, with 11 bases in between. Germline CDR1 reads MRHNA; CDR2 reads SNTAGT. The CDR3 covers 13 residues. The CDR3 loop is CASSEGGSGELFF. The CDR3 nucleotides read TGTGCCAGCAGCGAAGGGGGGTCCGGGGAGCTGTTTTTT.

This chain joins TRBV30 and TRBJ2-7, with D possibly matching TRBD1 (6 bases). The germline gives CDR1 GTSNPN, CDR2 SVGIG (reference sequence). The V end was cut by 2 bases, the J end by 3 bases, with 11 bases between. The CDR3 has 13 residues. CDR3 protein: CAWSRDTLYEQYF. The CDR3 DNA follows: TGTGCCTGGAGTAGGGACACCCTCTACGAGCAGTACTTC.

This clonotype was seen many times. V and J are TRBV29-1 and TRBJ1-1; D may be TRBD1 (5 bases). The germline V gene encodes CDR1 SQVTM and CDR2 ANQGSEA. The CDR3 runs to 13 residues. V was shortened by 4 bases and J by 2 bases, with 11 bases between the two germline ends. The CDR3 region has the DNA TGCAGCGTTGGGGGGTGGGAAAACACTGAAGCTTTCTTT. It translates to CSVGGWENTEAFF.

This clonotype has at least ten counts. The rearrangement joins TRBV20-1 to TRBJ1-2, with 8 bases aligning to TRBD1. Germline loops: CDR1 DFQATT, CDR2 SNEGSKA (reference sequence). V gave up 5 bases and J gave up 8 bases; unmatched junction bases: 10. The CDR3 runs 13 residues. The CDR3 spells CSAVPGGQGGYTF. The CDR3 DNA follows: TGCAGTGCTGTTCCAGGGGGCCAAGGAGGCTACACCTTC.